What follows describes a single TCR beta chain. The antigen is not known. Repertoires were generated with immunoSEQ multiplex PCR, while TCRdb's copy carries only in-frame clones and drops some. The top ten clones hold around 5% of a sample with around 94,000 clones, roughly nine tenths of them seen once. The source of the sample is a study of T cell responses to AZD1222 COVID-19 vaccine. The CDR3 loop spans 13 amino acids. V lost 6 bases and J 6 bases, leaving 12 bases between the germline ends. Germline V gives CDR1 SNHLY, CDR2 FYNNEI. General study findings and limits: Possibly, clonal diversity was underestimated; donors were largely white British and included more females.

The chain combines TRBV2 with TRBJ2-1; no clear D. The TCR comes from an adult in good health. The specimen comprised peripheral blood, sampled on day 0 of AZD1222 vaccination. The CDR3 loop is CASSARVANEQFF. The CDR3 DNA is TGTGCCAGCAGCGCCCGCGTAGCCAATGAGCAGTTCTTC.